The 11 T cell receptor beta chains below come from one sample, sequenced in a study of T cell responses to AZD1222 COVID-19 vaccine. The repertoire was sequenced with immunoSEQ multiplex PCR; TCRdb's copy has only in-frame clones and lacks some. Seen here are under 150,000 clones, approximately 87% observed once, and the top ten hold 1.5% to 2%. The sample was peripheral blood, taken 28 days after the second AZD1222 dose. The receptors were sampled from an adult who received the AZD1222 COVID-19 vaccine.

CDR3 amino acids: CASSYSTGGTQVEQYF. As DNA, the CDR3 is TGTGCCAGCAGTTACTCGACAGGGGGCACTCAAGTCGAGCAGTACTTC. The chain couples TRBV6-5 to TRBJ2-7, with 10 bases lining up with TRBD1. With 0 bases clipped from V and 6 bases from J, the junction kept 8 bases outside the gene matches. The CDR3 is 16 residues long. Germline assignment: CDR1 MNHEY and CDR2 SVGAGI.

This chain connects TRBV11-2 to TRBJ1-1; tentatively, D is TRBD1 (5 bases). CDR1 and CDR2 (germline): SGHAT, FQNNGV. Between the trimmed V and J ends, which lost 1 base and 7 bases, there was a span of 13 bases. The CDR3 is 14 residues long. CDR3 amino acids: CASSLGGERGEAFF. The CDR3 region has the DNA TGTGCCAGCAGCTTAGGGGGAGAGAGGGGTGAAGCTTTCTTT.

This rearrangement joins TRBV6-5 to TRBJ1-6; D not resolved. The CDR3 sequence is 15 residues long. With 8 bases removed from V and 8 bases from J, the gap between germline ends came to 19 bases. Germline V lookup: CDR1 MNHEY, CDR2 SVGAGI. The CDR3 DNA reads TGTGCCAGCGCCGGAGGGCAGCATAGTGATTCACCCCTCCACTTT. Residues: CASAGGQHSDSPLHF.

This chain connects TRBV19 to TRBJ2-2; 8 nucleotides line up with TRBD2. The CDR3 is made up of 17 amino acids. Unmatched junction bases numbered 4, after V lost 0 bases and J lost 1 base. In germline, CDR1 is LNHDA, CDR2 SQIVND (reference sequence). The CDR3 reads CASSIDELAVNTGELFF. The CDR3 bases are TGTGCCAGTAGTATAGATGAACTAGCGGTGAACACCGGGGAGCTGTTTTTT.

V usage is TRBV4-2 and J usage is TRBJ1-3, with D unclear. V gave up 0 bases and J gave up 0 bases, with 6 bases separating them. Germline lookup yields CDR1 LGHNA and CDR2 YNFKEQ. The CDR3 extends over 15 amino acids. The CDR3 nucleotides read TGTGCCAGCAGCCAAGACAAGGGCTCTGGAAACACCATATATTTT. It yields the protein CASSQDKGSGNTIYF.

This clone has only one observation. This rearrangement joins TRBV6-5 to TRBJ1-1; D ambiguous. The germline V gene has CDR1 MNHEY and CDR2 SVGAGI. The ends were cut back, 0 bases at V and 9 bases at J, with 11 bases in the middle. This CDR3 region has 13 residues. The CDR3 spells CASSYSRAAQAFF. The CDR3, as DNA: TGTGCCAGCAGTTACTCTCGAGCCGCCCAAGCTTTCTTT.

The V gene is TRBV4-1, the J gene TRBJ2-7; D may be TRBD1 (5 bases). CDR1 and CDR2 from the germline V gene are MGHRA and YSYEKL. The CDR3 spans 13 residues. Trimming stripped 1 base from V and 3 bases from J, with 7 bases between. The CDR3 reads CASSQVRGYEQYV. The CDR3 nucleotides read TGCGCCAGCAGCCAAGTTAGGGGCTACGAGCAGTACGTC.

This chain connects TRBV19 to TRBJ1-2; D call uncertain. Looked up from germline, CDR1 is LNHDA and CDR2 is SQIVND (reference sequence). CDR3 size: 12 residues. Between the trimmed V and J ends, which lost 9 bases and 1 base, there was a span of 9 bases. In DNA, the CDR3 is TGTGCCAGCCCCCCCTATAACTATGGCTACACCTTC. This codes for CASPPYNYGYTF.

This chain links TRBV3-1 (or the pseudogene TRBV3-2) with TRBJ1-1; no definite D call. Trimming cost V 1 base and J 0 bases, with 9 bases left between them. The CDR3 covers 15 residues. Germline CDR1 and CDR2: LGHDT and YNNKEL (reference sequence). The CDR3 region is CASSQGVGLNTEAFF. As DNA, the CDR3 is TGTGCCAGCAGCCAAGGGGTAGGGCTGAACACTGAAGCTTTCTTT.

J is TRBJ1-4 and V is TRBV4-2; 7 nucleotides line up with TRBD1. V lost 5 bases and J lost 5; bases outside the gene matches: 8. This CDR3 region has 15 residues. CDR1 LGHNA and CDR2 YNFKEQ come from the germline V gene. CDR3 in DNA: TGTGCCAGCAGCATCCGGGACAGTACCAATGAAAAACTGTTTTTT. Encoded protein: CASSIRDSTNEKLFF.

The chain uses TRBV3-1 (or the pseudogene TRBV3-2) and TRBJ1-2; D not certain. Trimming took 0 bases from V and 7 from J, leaving 9 bases between them. CDR3 size: 13 residues. CDR1 and CDR2 from the germline V gene are LGHDT and YNNKEL (reference sequence). Here the CDR3 DNA reads TGTGCCAGCAGCCAAGAGGGCCGGACTGGCTACACCTTC. It translates to CASSQEGRTGYTF.